The entry below gives a single T cell receptor beta chain sequence along with its context. These data come from a study of blood T cell repertoires in COVID-19. Sequenced by immunoSEQ multiplex PCR; TCRdb stores in-frame clones only, minus some. There are roughly 290,000 clones in the sample; roughly 80% occur only once, and around 3.7% lies in the top ten. The V end lost 4 bases, the J end lost 4 bases, and 15 bases lay between the germline ends. The V gene's germline CDR1 is SGHRS and CDR2 YFSETQ. This CDR3 comprises 15 residues. The V gene is TRBV5-1, the J gene TRBJ1-3; D is unclear. The source material was peripheral blood. The TCR originated in a woman aged 45-65 years with active or convalescent COVID-19. The CDR3 protein is CASSARGSGGNTIYF. CDR3 in DNA: TGCGCCAGCAGCGCTAGAGGGTCGGGAGGAAACACCATATATTTT.